A single sample gave rise to the 15 T cell receptor beta chains below, sequenced in a study of blood T cell repertoires in COVID-19. Some clones are missing from TCRdb's copy, which holds only in-frame ones; the method was immunoSEQ multiplex PCR. The data contain 350,000 to 400,000 clones, about 89% of them singletons. The sample comprised PBMCs or T cells enriched from blood (not recorded which). The source is a man aged 40-49 years in a cohort exposed to, infected with or recovered from COVID-19 (not recorded which).

The chain has TRBV10-3 and TRBJ1-1, with 9 bases lining up with TRBD1. The CDR3 extends over 17 amino acids. Germline V lookup: CDR1 ENHRY, CDR2 SYGVKD. The J segment lost 1 base and the V segment lost 0 bases, leaving 6 bases of the junction unmatched. As DNA, the CDR3 is TGTGCCATCAGTGAGTCGTTTTTGGGACAGGGGAACACTGAAGCTTTCTTT. As protein: CAISESFLGQGNTEAFF.

This chain connects TRBV11-2 to TRBJ1-6; D is possibly TRBD1 (5 bases). V was pared by 7 bases and J by 6 bases, with 16 bases between. The CDR3 totals 15 residues. Germline V lookup: CDR1 SGHAT, CDR2 FQNNGV. The CDR3 coding sequence is TGTGCCAGCACTATTTCTACGGGGGGTAATTCACCCCTCCACTTT. The encoded protein is CASTISTGGNSPLHF.

The V and J genes are TRBV15 and TRBJ2-5, with TRBD2 matching over 9 bases. The germline CDR1 and CDR2 sequences are LNHNV and YYDKDF (reference sequence). Germline trimming cut 1 base from V and 2 bases from J; bases unmatched to any gene: 2. The length of the CDR3 is 15 residues. In DNA, the CDR3 is TGTGCCACCAGCAGAGGCCTAGCGGGACAAGAGACCCAGTACTTC. Translated: CATSRGLAGQETQYF.

This clone was found once. The CDR3: CASSLPPGQGYGYTF. CDR3 DNA sequence: TGTGCCAGCAGCTTGCCCCCGGGACAGGGGTATGGCTACACCTTC. The genes are TRBV5-6 and TRBJ1-2; 10 bases agree with TRBD1. The CDR3 length is 15 residues. The V gene end was trimmed by 1 base and the J gene end by 5 bases; junction bases not matched to a gene: 5. CDR1 and CDR2 (germline): SGHDT, YYEEEE.

J is TRBJ2-1 and V is TRBV19; 8 nucleotides align to TRBD2. Trimming removed 6 bases from V and 3 bases from J; junction bases left unmatched: 7. The CDR3 contains 15 residues. Germline values: CDR1 LNHDA, CDR2 SQIVND (reference sequence). This chain's CDR3 is CASRSSGGGYNEQFF. The CDR3 DNA sequence: TGTGCCAGTAGGTCCAGCGGGGGAGGCTACAATGAGCAGTTCTTC.

With regard to this clone: The sample contains more than one DNA sequence encoding this CDR3. The chain carries TRBV18 and TRBJ1-6, with 7 bases aligning to TRBD1. V lost 6 bases and J lost 7; bases outside the gene matches: 6. This CDR3 is 14 amino acids long. Germline lookup yields CDR1 KGHSH and CDR2 LQKENI. The CDR3 DNA follows: TGTGCCAGCTCCCCGGACAGGCGGAATTCACCCCTCCACTTT. Translated, it gives CASSPDRRNSPLHF. The whole variable domain, filled in from reference TRBV18 and TRBJ1-6, reads NAGVMQNPRHLVRRRGQEARLRCSPMKGHSHVYWYRQLPEEGLKFMVYLQKENIIDESGMPKERFSAEFPKEGPSILRIQQVVRGDSAAYFCASSPDRRNSPLHFGNGTRLTVT.

The CDR3 reads CASSTGTSGIDEQYF. CDR3 DNA: TGTGCCAGCAGTACCGGGACTAGCGGGATTGACGAGCAGTACTTC. The chain combines TRBV27 with TRBJ2-7, with 13 nucleotides matching TRBD2. The CDR3 extends over 15 amino acids. Germline trimming cut 5 bases from V and 5 bases from J; bases unmatched to any gene: 6. The germline V gene encodes CDR1 MNHEY and CDR2 SMNVEV (reference sequence).

The chain carries TRBV5-1 and TRBJ2-2; possible D gene TRBD2, 6 bases. The CDR3 runs 15 residues. V lost 4 bases to trimming and J lost 0 bases, with 10 bases between them. Germline lookup yields CDR1 SGHRS and CDR2 YFSETQ. The CDR3 sequence: CASSTGGANTGELFF. Written as DNA, the CDR3 is TGCGCCAGCAGCACCGGAGGGGCGAACACCGGGGAGCTGTTTTTT.

The chain uses TRBV28 and TRBJ2-1, with 8 nucleotides matching TRBD2. This CDR3 is 17 amino acids long. Germline loops: CDR1 MDHEN, CDR2 SYDVKM. The junction had 15 bases not matched to a gene; V was cut back by 3 bases and J by 8 bases. This CDR3 reads CASSFPVGAGEKDEQFF. For the CDR3, the DNA is TGTGCCAGCAGTTTCCCAGTAGGAGCGGGAGAGAAGGATGAGCAGTTCTTC. The entire variable domain, with the rest obtained from reference TRBV28 and TRBJ2-1, is as follows: DVKVTQSSRYLVKRTGEKVFLECVQDMDHENMFWYRQDPGLGLRLIYFSYDVKMKEKGDIPEGYSVSREKKERFSLILESASTNQTSMYLCASSFPVGAGEKDEQFFGPGTRLTVL.

V gene TRBV4-1 combines with J gene TRBJ1-6; a weak D match, TRBD1 (6 bases). The CDR3 totals 15 residues. With 7 bases removed from V and 0 bases from J, the gap between germline ends came to 10 bases. Germline V gene sequence: CDR1 MGHRA, CDR2 YSYEKL. The CDR3 region has the DNA TGCGCCAGCAACAGGGAGGGCTCCTATAATTCACCCCTCCACTTT. Translation: CASNREGSYNSPLHF.

The chain uses TRBV4-1 and TRBJ1-1; 9 positions match TRBD1. The junction had 17 bases not matched to a gene; V was cut back by 3 bases and J by 3 bases. Germline loops: CDR1 MGHRA, CDR2 YSYEKL. The CDR3 has 19 amino acids. The CDR3 is CASSQDPGQGIGRDTEAFF. The CDR3 DNA sequence: TGCGCCAGCAGCCAGGACCCGGGACAGGGAATAGGGAGGGACACTGAAGCTTTCTTT.

This chain links TRBV30 with TRBJ1-2, with 9 bases identical to TRBD1. With V trimmed by 5 bases and J by 6 bases, 10 bases remained unmatched. CDR3 length: 14 amino acids. Germline V gene data show CDR1 as GTSNPN and CDR2 as SVGIG (reference sequence). The CDR3 nucleotides read TGTGCCTGGGCCCAAACAGGGGGCATCGATGGCTACACCTTC. This translates into CAWAQTGGIDGYTF.

The J gene is TRBJ2-3, the V gene TRBV18, with 8 bases that match TRBD2. V trimming: 3 bases; J trimming: 3 bases; junction bases outside the gene matches: 5. Per the germline V gene, CDR1 is KGHSH and CDR2 is LQKENI. This CDR3 has 15 residues. As DNA, the CDR3 is TGTGCCAGCTCACCGACGGGGGGGGATACAGATACGCAGTATTTT. Its protein product is CASSPTGGDTDTQYF.

In the case of this clone: The same CDR3 arises from other DNA sequences in this sample as well. V is TRBV3-1 (or the pseudogene TRBV3-2) and J is TRBJ1-6; 7 bases are a match to TRBD1. The V gene's germline CDR1 is LGHDT and CDR2 YNNKEL (reference sequence). Losses at the gene ends were 0 bases for V and 7 bases for J; bases not matched to a gene: 3. CDR3 length: 15 amino acids. CDR3 residues: CASSQEGTANSPLHF. DNA of the CDR3: TGTGCCAGCAGCCAAGAGGGGACAGCCAATTCACCCCTCCACTTT.

Details on this clone: Within the sample, other DNA sequences also encode this same CDR3. The rearrangement joins TRBV9 to TRBJ2-3; D is possibly TRBD2 (5 bases). Trimming removed 0 bases from V and 0 bases from J, with 8 bases in between. In germline, CDR1 is SGDLS, CDR2 YYNGEE. This CDR3 spans 15 amino acids. CDR3 coding DNA: TGTGCCAGCAGCGTAGTGGCGGGCAGCACAGATACGCAGTATTTT. Encoded protein: CASSVVAGSTDTQYF.